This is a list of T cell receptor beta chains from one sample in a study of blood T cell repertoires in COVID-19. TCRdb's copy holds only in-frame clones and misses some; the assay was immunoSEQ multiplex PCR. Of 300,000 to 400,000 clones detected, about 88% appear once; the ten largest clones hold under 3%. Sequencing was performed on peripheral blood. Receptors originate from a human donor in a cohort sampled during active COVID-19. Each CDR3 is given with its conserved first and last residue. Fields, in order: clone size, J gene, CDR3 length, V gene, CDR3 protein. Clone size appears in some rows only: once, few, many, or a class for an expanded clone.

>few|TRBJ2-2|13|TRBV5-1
CASSLVNTGELFF
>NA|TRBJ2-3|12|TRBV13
CASSLAGDTQYF
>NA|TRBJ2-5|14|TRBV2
CASRGLAEAETQYF
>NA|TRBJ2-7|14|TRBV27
CASSVYRDHYEQYF
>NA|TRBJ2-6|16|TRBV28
CASRSQADSGANVLTF
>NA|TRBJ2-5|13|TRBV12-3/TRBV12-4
CASKLTGLETQYF
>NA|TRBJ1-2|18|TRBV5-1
CASSLVATRDRGIHGYTF
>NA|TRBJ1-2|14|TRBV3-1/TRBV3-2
CASSQGIGTGHHTF
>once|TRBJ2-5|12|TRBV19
CASSRGAETQYF
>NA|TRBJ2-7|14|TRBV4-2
CASSQEAASYEQYF
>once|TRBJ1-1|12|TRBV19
CASSGQGVEAFF
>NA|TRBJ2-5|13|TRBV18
CASSPDRGETQYF
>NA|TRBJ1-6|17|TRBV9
CASSAGGAPRRNSPLHF
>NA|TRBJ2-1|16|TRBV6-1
CASSEIAGGPGNEQFF
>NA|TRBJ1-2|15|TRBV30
CAWTKRDRGIDGYTF
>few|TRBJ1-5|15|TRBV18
CASSRDNEFNQPQHF
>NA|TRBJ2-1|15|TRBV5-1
CASSSLQGADNEQFF
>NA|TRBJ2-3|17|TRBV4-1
CASSPPSGAKITDTQYF
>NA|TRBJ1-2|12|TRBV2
CASTPGNYGYTF
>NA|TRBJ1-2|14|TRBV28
CASSLDSSNYGYTF
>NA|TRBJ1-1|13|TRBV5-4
CASSADSGSEAFF
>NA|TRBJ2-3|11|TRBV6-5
CASSYGGGQYF
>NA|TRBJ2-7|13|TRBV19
CARRLAGNYEQYF
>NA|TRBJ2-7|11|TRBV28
CAIRSSYEQYF
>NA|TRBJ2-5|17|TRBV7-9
CASSLEVRGLTRETQYF
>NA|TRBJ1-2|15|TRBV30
CAWSLGTGANYGYTF
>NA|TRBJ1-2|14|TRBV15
CATSRDASSRGYTF
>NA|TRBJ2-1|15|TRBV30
CARSFNRVTYNEQFF
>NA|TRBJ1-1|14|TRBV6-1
CASSEQGLNTEAFF
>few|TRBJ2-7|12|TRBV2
CASSNQGYEQYF
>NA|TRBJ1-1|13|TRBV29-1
CSVGQALNTEAFF
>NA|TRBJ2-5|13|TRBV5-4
CASSLGGEETQYF
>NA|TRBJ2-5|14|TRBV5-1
CASSLAQLEETQYF
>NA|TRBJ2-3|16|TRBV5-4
CASSLEGGVGTDTQYF